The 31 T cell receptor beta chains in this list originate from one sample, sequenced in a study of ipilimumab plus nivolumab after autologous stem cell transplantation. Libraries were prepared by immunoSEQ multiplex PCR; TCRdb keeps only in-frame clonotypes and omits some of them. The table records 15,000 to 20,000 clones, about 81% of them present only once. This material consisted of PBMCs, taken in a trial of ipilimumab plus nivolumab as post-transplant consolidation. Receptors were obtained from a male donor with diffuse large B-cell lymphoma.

CDR3 nucleotide sequence: TGTGCCAGCAGTTATAGCGGGGGGGCATGGGAGACCCAGTACTTC. This gives the protein CASSYSGGAWETQYF. The chain joins TRBV6-6 to TRBJ2-5; 11 positions agree with TRBD2. CDR1 is MNHNY, CDR2 SVGAGI, per germline (reference sequence). The V gene end was trimmed by 3 bases and the J gene end by 5 bases; junction bases not matched to a gene: 5. This CDR3 is 15 amino acids long.

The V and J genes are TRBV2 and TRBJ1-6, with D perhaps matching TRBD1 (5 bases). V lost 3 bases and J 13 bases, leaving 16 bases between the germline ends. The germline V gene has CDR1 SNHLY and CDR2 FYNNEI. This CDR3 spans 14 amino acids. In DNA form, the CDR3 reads TGTGCCAGCAGTGACGGCAGGGACCTACGGCCCCTCCACTTT. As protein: CASSDGRDLRPLHF. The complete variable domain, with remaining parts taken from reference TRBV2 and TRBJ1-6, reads EPEVTQTPSHQVTQMGQEVILRCVPISNHLYFYWYRQILGQKVEFLVSFYNNEISEKSEIFDDQFSVERPDGSNFTLKIRSTKLEDSAMYFCASSDGRDLRPLHFGNGTRLTVT.

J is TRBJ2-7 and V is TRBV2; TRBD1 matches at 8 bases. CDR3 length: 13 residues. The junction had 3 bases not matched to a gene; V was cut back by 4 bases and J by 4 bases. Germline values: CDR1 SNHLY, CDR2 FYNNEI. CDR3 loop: CASSGTGNYEQYF. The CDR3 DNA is TGTGCCAGCAGTGGGACAGGGAATTACGAGCAGTACTTC.

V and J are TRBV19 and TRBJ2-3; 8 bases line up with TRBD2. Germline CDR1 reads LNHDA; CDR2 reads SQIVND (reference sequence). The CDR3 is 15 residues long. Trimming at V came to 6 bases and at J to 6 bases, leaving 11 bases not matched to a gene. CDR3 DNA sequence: TGTGCCAGTAGGATTAGCGGGACCTTGGCGGATACGCAGTATTTT. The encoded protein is CASRISGTLADTQYF.

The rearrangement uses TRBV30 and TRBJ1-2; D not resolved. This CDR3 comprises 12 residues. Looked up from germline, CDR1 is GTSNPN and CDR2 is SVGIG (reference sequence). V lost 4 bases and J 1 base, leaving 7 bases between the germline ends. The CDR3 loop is CAWMYGNYGYTF. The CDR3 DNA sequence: TGTGCCTGGATGTACGGTAACTATGGCTACACCTTC.

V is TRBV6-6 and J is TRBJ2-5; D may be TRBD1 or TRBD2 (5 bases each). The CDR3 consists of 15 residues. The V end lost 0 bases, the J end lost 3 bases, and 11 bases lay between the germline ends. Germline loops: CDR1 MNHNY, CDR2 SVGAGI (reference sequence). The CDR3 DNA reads TGTGCCAGCAGTTACTCGAGCCGAGGGGAAGAGACCCAGTACTTC. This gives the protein CASSYSSRGEETQYF.

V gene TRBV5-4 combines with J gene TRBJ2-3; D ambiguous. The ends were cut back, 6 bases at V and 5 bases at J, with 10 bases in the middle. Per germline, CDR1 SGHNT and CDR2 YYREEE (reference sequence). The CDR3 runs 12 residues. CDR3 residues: CASNRMGDTQYF. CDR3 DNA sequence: TGTGCCAGCAACCGTATGGGAGATACGCAGTATTTT. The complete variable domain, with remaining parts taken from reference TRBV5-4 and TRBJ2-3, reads ETGVTQSPTHLIKTRGQQVTLRCSSQSGHNTVSWYQQALGQGPQFIFQYYREEENGRGNFPPRFSGLQFPNYSSELNVNALELDDSALYLCASNRMGDTQYFGPGTRLTVL.

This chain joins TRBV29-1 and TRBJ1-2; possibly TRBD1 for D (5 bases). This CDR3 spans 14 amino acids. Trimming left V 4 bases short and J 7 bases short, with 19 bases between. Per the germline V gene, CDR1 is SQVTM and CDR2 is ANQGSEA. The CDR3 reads CSVASEGSGFGYTF. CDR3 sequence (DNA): TGCAGCGTTGCGTCCGAGGGGAGCGGCTTTGGCTACACCTTC.

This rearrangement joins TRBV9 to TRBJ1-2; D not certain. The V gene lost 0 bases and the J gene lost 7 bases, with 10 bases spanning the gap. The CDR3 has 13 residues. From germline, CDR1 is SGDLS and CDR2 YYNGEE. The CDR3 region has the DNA TGTGCCAGCAGCGTAGGGGAAGGTCTTGGCTACACCTTC. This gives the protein CASSVGEGLGYTF. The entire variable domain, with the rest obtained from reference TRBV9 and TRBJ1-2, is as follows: DSGVTQTPKHLITATGQRVTLRCSPRSGDLSVYWYQQSLDQGLQFLIQYYNGEERAKGNILERFSAQQFPDLHSELNLSSLELGDSALYFCASSVGEGLGYTFGSGTRLTVV.

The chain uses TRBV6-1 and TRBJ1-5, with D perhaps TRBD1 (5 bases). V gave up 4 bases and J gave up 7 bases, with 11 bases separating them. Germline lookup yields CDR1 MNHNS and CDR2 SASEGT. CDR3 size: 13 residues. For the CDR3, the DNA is TGTGCCAGCAGTGCGGGCAGGGCCCAGCCCCAGCATTTT. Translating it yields CASSAGRAQPQHF.

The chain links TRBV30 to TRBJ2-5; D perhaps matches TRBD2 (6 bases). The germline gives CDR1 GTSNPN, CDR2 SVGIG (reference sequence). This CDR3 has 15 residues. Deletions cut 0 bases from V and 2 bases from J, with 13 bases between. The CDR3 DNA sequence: TGTGCCTGGAGTGTGGGGAGGAGTCGACAAGAGACCCAGTACTTC. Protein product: CAWSVGRSRQETQYF. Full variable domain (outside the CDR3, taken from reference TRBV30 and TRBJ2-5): SQTIHQWPATLVQPVGSPLSLECTVEGTSNPNLYWYRQAAGRGLQLLFYSVGIGQISSEVPQNLSASRPQDRQFILSSKKLLLSDSGFYLCAWSVGRSRQETQYFGPGTRLLVL.

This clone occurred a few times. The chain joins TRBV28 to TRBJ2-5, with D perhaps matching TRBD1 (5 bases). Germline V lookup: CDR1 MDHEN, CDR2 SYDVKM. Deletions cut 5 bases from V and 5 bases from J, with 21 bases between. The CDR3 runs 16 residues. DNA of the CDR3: TGTGCCAGCAGTCGCCCACAGGTGACGGTCCGGGAGACCCAGTACTTC. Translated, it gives CASSRPQVTVRETQYF. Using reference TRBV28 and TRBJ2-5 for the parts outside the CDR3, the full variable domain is DVKVTQSSRYLVKRTGEKVFLECVQDMDHENMFWYRQDPGLGLRLIYFSYDVKMKEKGDIPEGYSVSREKKERFSLILESASTNQTSMYLCASSRPQVTVRETQYFGPGTRLLVL.

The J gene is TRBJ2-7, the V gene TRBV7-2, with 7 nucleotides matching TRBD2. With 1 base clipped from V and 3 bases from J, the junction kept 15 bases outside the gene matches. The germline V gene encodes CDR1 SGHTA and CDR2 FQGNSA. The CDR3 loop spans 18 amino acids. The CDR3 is CASSLDWPLALFGYEQYF. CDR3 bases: TGTGCCAGCAGCTTAGACTGGCCACTAGCGTTATTTGGCTACGAGCAGTACTTC. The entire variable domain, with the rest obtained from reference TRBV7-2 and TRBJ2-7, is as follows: GAGVSQSPSNKVTEKGKDVELRCDPISGHTALYWYRQSLGQGLEFLIYFQGNSAPDKSGLPSDRFSAERTGGSVSTLTIQRTQQEDSAVYLCASSLDWPLALFGYEQYFGPGTRLTVT.

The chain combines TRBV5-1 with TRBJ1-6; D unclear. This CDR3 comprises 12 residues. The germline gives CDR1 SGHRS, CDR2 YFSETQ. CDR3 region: CARLGNNSPLHF. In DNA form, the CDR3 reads TGCGCGAGGTTAGGGAACAATTCACCCCTCCACTTT.

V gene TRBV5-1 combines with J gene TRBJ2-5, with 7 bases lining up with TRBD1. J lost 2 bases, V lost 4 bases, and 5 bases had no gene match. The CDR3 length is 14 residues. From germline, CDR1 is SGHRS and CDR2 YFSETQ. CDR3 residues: CASSKGQIQETQYF. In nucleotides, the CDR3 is TGCGCCAGCAGCAAGGGACAGATACAAGAGACCCAGTACTTC. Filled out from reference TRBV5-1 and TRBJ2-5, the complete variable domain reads KAGVTQTPRYLIKTRGQQVTLSCSPISGHRSVSWYQQTPGQGLQFLFEYFSETQRNKGNFPGRFSGRQFSNSRSEMNVSTLELGDSALYLCASSKGQIQETQYFGPGTRLLVL.

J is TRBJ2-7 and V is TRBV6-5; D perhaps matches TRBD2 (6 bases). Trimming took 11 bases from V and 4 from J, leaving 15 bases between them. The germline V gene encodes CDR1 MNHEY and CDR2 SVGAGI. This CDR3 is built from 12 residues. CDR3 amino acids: CASPGVCYEQYF. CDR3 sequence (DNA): TGTGCCTCCCCGGGGGTTTGTTACGAGCAGTACTTC.

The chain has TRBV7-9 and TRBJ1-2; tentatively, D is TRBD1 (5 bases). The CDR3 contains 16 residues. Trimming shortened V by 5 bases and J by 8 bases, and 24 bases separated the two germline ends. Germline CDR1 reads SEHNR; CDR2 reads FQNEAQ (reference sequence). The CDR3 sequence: CASSTRFGQEPNGYTF. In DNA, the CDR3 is TGTGCCAGCAGCACAAGATTCGGACAAGAACCAAACGGCTACACCTTC. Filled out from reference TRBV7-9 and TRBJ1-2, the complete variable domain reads DTGVSQNPRHKITKRGQNVTFRCDPISEHNRLYWYRQTLGQGPEFLTYFQNEAQLEKSRLLSDRFSAERPKGSFSTLEIQRTEQGDSAMYLCASSTRFGQEPNGYTFGSGTRLTVV.

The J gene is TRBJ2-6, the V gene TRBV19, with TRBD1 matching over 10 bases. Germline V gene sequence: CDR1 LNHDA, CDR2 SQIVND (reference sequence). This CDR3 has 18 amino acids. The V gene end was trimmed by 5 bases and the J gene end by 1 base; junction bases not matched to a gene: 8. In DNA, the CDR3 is TGTGCCAGTAGTCCCGTGACAGGGGGCGCATCTGGGGCCAACGTCCTGACTTTC. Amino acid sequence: CASSPVTGGASGANVLTF. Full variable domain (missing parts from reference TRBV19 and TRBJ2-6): DGGITQSPKYLFRKEGQNVTLSCEQNLNHDAMYWYRQDPGQGLRLIYYSQIVNDFQKGDIAEGYSVSREKKESFPLTVTSAQKNPTAFYLCASSPVTGGASGANVLTFGAGSRLTVL.

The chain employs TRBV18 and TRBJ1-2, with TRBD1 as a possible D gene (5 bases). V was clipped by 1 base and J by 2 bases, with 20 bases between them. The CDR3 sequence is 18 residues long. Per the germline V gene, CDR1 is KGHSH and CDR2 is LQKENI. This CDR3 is CASSPLVQGESANYGYTF. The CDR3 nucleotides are TGTGCCAGCTCACCACTCGTCCAGGGAGAATCGGCCAACTATGGCTACACCTTC.

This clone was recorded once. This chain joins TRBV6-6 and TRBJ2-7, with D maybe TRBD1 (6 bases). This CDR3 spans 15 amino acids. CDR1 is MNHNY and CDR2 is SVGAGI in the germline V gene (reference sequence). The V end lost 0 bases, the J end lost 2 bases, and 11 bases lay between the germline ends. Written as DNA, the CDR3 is TGTGCCAGCAGTTACTCGACGGACAGCCCCTACGAGCAGTACTTC. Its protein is CASSYSTDSPYEQYF.

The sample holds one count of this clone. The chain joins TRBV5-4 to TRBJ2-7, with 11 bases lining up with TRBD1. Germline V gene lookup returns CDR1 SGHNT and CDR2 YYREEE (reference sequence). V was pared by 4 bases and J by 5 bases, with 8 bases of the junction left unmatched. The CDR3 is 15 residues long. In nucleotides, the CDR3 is TGTGCCAGCAGCCAGGGACAGGGGGTCAACCACGAGCAGTACTTC. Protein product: CASSQGQGVNHEQYF. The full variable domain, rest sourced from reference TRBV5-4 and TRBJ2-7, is ETGVTQSPTHLIKTRGQQVTLRCSSQSGHNTVSWYQQALGQGPQFIFQYYREEENGRGNFPPRFSGLQFPNYSSELNVNALELDDSALYLCASSQGQGVNHEQYFGPGTRLTVT.

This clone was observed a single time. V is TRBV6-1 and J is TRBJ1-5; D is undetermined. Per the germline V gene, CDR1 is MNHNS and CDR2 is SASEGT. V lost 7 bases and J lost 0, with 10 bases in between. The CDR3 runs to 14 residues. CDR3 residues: CASTPGYSNQPQHF. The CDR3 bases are TGTGCCAGCACCCCGGGGTATAGCAATCAGCCCCAGCATTTT.

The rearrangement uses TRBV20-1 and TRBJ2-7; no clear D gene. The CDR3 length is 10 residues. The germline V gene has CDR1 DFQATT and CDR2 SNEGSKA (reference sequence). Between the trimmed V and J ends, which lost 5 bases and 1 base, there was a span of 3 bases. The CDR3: CSAWSYEQYF. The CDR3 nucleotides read TGCAGTGCTTGGTCCTACGAGCAGTACTTC.

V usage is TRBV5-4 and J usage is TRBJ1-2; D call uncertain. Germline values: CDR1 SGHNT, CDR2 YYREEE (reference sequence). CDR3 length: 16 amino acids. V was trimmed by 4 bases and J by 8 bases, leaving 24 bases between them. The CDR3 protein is CASSIASMGFGGGYTF. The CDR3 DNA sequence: TGTGCCAGCAGCATAGCATCCATGGGTTTCGGAGGAGGCTACACCTTC.

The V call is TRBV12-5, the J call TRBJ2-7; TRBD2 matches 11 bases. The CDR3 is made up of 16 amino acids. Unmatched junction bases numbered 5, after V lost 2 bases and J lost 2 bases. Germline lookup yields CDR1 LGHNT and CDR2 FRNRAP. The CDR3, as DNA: TGTGCTAGTGGTTTGAGTTCTAGCGGGAGGACCTACGAGCAGTACTTC. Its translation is CASGLSSSGRTYEQYF.

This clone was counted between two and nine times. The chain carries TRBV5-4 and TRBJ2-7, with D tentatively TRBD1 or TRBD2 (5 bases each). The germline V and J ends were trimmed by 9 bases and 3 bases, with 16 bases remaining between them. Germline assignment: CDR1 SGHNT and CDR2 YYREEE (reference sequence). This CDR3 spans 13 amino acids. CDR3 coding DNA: TGTGCCACCGCTACTCGAGGGGACTACGAGCAGTACTTC. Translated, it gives CATATRGDYEQYF.

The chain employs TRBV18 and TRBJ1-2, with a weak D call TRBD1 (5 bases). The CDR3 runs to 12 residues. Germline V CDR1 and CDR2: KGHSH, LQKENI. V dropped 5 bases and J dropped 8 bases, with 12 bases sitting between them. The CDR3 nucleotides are TGTGCCAGCTCATCTCCACAGGAGGGCTACACCTTC. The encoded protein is CASSSPQEGYTF.

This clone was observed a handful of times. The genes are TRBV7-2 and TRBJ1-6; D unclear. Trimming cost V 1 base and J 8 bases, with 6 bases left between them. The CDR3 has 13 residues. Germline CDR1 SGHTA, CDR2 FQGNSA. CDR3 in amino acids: CASSLGRDSPLHF. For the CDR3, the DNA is TGTGCCAGCAGCTTAGGAAGGGATTCACCCCTCCACTTT.

The CDR3 sequence: CASSYFTGSPLHF. As DNA, the CDR3 is TGTGCCAGCAGTTACTTTACTGGGTCACCCCTCCACTTT. The chain combines TRBV6-5 with TRBJ1-6; D gene ambiguous. In germline, CDR1 is MNHEY, CDR2 SVGAGI. This CDR3 is built from 13 residues. Trimming removed 1 base at V and 10 bases at J, with 8 bases between.

The DNA for the CDR3 is TGTGCCAGCAGCCCGGGTGCCGGACAGATGAACACTGAAGCTTTCTTT. Translated: CASSPGAGQMNTEAFF. The gene calls are TRBV5-4 and TRBJ1-1, with D possibly matching TRBD1 (6 bases). This CDR3 spans 16 amino acids. Germline values: CDR1 SGHNT, CDR2 YYREEE (reference sequence). The ends were cut back, 4 bases at V and 0 bases at J, with 16 bases in the middle.

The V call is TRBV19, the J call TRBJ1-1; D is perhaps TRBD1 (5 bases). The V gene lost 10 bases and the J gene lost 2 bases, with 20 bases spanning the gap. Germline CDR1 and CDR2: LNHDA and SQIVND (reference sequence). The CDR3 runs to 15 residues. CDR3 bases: TGTGCCACCTCACGGGGCCCGACAGCCAACACTGAAGCTTTCTTT. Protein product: CATSRGPTANTEAFF.